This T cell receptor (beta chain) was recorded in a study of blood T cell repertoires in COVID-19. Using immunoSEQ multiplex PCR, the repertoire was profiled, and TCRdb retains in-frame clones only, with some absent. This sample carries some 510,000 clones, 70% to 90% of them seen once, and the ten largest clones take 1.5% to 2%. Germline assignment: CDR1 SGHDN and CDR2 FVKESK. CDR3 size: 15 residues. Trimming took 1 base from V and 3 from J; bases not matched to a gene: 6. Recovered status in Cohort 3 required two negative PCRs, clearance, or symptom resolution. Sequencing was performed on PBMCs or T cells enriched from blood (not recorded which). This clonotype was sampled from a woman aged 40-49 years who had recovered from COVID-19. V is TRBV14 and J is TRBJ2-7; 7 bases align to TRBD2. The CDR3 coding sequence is TGTGCCAGCAGCCAAGCGGGAGGTTTTGGCTACGAGCAGTACTTC. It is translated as CASSQAGGFGYEQYF.